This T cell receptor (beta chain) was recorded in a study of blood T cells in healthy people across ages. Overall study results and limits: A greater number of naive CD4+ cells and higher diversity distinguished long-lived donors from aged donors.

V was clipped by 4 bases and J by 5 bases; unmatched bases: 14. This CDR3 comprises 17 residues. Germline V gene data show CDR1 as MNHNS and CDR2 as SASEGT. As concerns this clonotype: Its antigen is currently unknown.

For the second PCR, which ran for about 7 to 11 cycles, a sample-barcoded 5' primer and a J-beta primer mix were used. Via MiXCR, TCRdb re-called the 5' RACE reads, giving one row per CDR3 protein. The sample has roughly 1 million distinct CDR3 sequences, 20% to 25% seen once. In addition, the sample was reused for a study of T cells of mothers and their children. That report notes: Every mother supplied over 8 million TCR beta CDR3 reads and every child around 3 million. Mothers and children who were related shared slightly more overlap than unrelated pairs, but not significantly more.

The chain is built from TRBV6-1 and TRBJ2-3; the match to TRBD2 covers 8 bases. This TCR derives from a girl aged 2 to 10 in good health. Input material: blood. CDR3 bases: TGTGCCAGCAGTGCTACCCCAGCGGGAGCACCCGAAGATACGCAGTATTTT. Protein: CASSATPAGAPEDTQYF.